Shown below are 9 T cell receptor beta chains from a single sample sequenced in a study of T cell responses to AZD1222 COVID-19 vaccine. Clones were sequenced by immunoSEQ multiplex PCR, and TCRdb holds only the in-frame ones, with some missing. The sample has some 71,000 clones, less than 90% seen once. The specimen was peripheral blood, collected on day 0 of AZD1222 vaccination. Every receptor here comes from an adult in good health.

CDR3 loop: CASSQEPGLAGHGYEQYF. The CDR3 DNA is TGCGCCAGCAGCCAAGAACCGGGACTAGCGGGCCATGGCTACGAGCAGTACTTC. The V gene is TRBV4-1, the J gene TRBJ2-7, with 12 bases aligning to TRBD2. The CDR3 sequence is 18 residues long. Germline assignment: CDR1 MGHRA and CDR2 YSYEKL. Unmatched junction bases numbered 9, after V lost 0 bases and J lost 3 bases.

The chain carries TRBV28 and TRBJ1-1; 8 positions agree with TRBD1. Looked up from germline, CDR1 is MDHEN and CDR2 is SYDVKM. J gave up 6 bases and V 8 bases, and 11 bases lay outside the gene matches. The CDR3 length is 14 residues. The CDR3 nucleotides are TGTGCCAGCGTCGCGCAGGGGGCAGTGGCTGAAGCTTTCTTT. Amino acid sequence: CASVAQGAVAEAFF. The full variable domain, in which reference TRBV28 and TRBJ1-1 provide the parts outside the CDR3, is DVKVTQSSRYLVKRTGEKVFLECVQDMDHENMFWYRQDPGLGLRLIYFSYDVKMKEKGDIPEGYSVSREKKERFSLILESASTNQTSMYLCASVAQGAVAEAFFGQGTRLTVV.

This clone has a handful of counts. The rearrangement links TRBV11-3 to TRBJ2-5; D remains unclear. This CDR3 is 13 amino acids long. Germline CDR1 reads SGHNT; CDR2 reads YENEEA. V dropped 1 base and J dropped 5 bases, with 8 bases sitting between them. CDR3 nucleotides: TGTGCCAGCAGCTTAGCAGCGCGGGAGACCCAGTACTTC. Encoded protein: CASSLAARETQYF. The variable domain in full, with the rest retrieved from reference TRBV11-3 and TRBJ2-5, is EAGVVQSPRYKIIEKKQPVAFWCNPISGHNTLYWYLQNLGQGPELLIRYENEEAVDDSQLPKDRFSAERLKGVDSTLKIQPAELGDSAVYLCASSLAARETQYFGPGTRLLVL.

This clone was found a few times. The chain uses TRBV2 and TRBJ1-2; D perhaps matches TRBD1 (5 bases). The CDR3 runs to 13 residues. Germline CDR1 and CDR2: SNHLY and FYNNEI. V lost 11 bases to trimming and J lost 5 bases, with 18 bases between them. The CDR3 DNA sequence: TGTGCCGGGGCGTCGAGCCGAAATTATGGCTACACCTTC. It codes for CAGASSRNYGYTF.

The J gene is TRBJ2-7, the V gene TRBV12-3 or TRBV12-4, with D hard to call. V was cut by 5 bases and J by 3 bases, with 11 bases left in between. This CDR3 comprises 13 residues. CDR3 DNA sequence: TGTGCCAGCAGTCCCAACGGAAACTACGAGCAGTACTTC. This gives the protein CASSPNGNYEQYF.

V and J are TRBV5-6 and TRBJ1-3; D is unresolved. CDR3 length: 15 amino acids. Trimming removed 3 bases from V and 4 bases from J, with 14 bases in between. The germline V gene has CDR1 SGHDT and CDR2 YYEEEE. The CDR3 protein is CASSSARRKGNTIYF. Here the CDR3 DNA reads TGTGCCAGCAGCTCGGCCAGACGGAAGGGAAACACCATATATTTT.

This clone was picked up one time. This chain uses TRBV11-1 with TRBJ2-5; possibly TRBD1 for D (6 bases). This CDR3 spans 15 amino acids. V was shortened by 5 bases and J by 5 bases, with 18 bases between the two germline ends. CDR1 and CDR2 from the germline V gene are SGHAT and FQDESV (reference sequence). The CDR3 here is CASSLNNQGPETQYF. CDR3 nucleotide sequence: TGTGCCAGCAGCCTAAACAACCAGGGGCCGGAGACCCAGTACTTC.

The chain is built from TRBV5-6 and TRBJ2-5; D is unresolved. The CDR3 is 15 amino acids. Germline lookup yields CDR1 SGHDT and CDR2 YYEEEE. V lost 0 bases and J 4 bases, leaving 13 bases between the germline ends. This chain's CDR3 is CASSLGRWGRETQYF. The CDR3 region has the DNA TGTGCCAGCAGCTTGGGAAGATGGGGTAGAGAGACCCAGTACTTC.

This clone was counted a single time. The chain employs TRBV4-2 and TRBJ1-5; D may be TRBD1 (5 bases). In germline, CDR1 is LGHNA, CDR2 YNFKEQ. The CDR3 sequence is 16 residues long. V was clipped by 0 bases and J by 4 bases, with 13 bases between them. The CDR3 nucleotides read TGTGCCAGCAGCCAAGATTGGGGGACTTGGAATCAGCCCCAGCATTTT. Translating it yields CASSQDWGTWNQPQHF.